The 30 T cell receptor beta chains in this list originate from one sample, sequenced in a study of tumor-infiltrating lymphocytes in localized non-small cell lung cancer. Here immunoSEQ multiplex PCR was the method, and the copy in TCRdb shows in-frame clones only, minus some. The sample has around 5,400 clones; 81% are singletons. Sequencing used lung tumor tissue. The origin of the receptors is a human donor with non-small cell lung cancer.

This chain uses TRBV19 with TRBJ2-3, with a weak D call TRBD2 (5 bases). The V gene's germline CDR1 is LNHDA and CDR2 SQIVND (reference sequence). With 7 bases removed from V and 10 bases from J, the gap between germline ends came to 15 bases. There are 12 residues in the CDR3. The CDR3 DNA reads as TGTGCCAGTACGGCGGGCCCCACGGCGCAGTATTTT. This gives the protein CASTAGPTAQYF.

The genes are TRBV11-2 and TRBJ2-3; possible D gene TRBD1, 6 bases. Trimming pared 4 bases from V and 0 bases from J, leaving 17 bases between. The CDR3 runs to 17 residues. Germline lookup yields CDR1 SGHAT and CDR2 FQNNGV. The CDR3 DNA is TGTGCCAGCAGCTCAGGGAGCAGGGGCAGAAGCACAGATACGCAGTATTTT. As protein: CASSSGSRGRSTDTQYF.

CDR3 nucleotide sequence: TGCGCCAGCAGCCAGCACGGGACAGCCGGATACAATGAGCAGTTCTTC. Translating it yields CASSQHGTAGYNEQFF. The chain links TRBV4-3 to TRBJ2-1; 7 nucleotides agree with TRBD1. Germline V lookup: CDR1 LGHNA, CDR2 YSLEER. J gave up 4 bases and V 3 bases, and 9 bases lay outside the gene matches. CDR3 length: 16 amino acids.

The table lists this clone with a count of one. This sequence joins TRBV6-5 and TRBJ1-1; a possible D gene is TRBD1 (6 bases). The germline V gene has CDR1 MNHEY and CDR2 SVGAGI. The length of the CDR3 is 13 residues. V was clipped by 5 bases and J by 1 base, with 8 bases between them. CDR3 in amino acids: CASSGQPNTEAFF. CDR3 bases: TGTGCCAGCAGTGGACAGCCGAACACTGAAGCTTTCTTT.

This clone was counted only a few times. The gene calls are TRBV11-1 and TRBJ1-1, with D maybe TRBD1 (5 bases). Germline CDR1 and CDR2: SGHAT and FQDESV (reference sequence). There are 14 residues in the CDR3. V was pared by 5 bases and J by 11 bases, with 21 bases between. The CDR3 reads CASSARRDSSKAFF. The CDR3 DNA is TGTGCCAGCAGCGCGCGAAGGGACTCCTCGAAGGCTTTCTTT.

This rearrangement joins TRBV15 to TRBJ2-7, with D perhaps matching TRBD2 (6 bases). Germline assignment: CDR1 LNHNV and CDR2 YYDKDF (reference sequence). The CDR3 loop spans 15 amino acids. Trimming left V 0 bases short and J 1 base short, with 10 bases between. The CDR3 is CATSREGGGSYEQYF. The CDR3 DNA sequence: TGTGCCACCAGCAGAGAGGGAGGAGGTTCCTACGAGCAGTACTTC.

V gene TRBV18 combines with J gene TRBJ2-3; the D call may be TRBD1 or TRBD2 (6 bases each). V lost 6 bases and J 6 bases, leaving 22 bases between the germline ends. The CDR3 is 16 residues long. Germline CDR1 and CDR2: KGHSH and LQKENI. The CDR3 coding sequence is TGTGCCAGCTCGCAGGGAGCTAGCACAGGGAGGGATACGCAGTATTTT. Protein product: CASSQGASTGRDTQYF.

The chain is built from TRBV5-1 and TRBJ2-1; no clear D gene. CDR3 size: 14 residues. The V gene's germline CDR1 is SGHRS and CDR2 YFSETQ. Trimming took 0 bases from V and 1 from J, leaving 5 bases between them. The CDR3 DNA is TGCGCCAGCAGCTTGGATTATTCCTACAATGAGCAGTTCTTC. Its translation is CASSLDYSYNEQFF.

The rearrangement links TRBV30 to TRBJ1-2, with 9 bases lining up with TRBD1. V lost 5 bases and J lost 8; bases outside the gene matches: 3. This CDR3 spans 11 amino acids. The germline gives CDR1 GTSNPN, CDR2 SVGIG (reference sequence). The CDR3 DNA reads TGTGCCTGGGACAGGGGGGAAGGCTACACCTTC. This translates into CAWDRGEGYTF.

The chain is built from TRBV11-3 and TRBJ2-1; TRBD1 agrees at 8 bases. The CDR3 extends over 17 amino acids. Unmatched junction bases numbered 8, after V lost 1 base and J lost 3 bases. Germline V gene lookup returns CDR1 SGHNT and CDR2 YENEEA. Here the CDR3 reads CASSLGAETGVYNEQFF. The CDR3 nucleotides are TGTGCCAGCAGCTTAGGGGCCGAGACAGGGGTCTACAATGAGCAGTTCTTC. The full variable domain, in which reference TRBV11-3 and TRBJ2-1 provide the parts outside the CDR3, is EAGVVQSPRYKIIEKKQPVAFWCNPISGHNTLYWYLQNLGQGPELLIRYENEEAVDDSQLPKDRFSAERLKGVDSTLKIQPAELGDSAVYLCASSLGAETGVYNEQFFGPGTRLTVL.

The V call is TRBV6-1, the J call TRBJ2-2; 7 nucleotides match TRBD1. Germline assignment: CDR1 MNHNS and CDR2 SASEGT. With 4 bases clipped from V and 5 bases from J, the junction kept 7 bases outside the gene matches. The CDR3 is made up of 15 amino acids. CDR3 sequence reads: CASSGRQGRTGELFF. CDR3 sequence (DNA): TGTGCCAGCAGTGGTCGACAGGGTCGGACCGGGGAGCTGTTTTTT.

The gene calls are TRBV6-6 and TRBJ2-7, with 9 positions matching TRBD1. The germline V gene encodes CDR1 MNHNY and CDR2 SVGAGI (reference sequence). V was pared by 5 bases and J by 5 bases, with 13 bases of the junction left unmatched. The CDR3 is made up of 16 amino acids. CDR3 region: CASSLSTGGPRNEQYF. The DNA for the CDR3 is TGTGCCAGCAGTCTTTCCACAGGGGGCCCCAGGAACGAGCAGTACTTC.

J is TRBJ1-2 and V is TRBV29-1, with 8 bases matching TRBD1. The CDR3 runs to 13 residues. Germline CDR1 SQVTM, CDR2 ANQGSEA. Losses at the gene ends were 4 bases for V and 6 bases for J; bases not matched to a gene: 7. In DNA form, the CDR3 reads TGCAGCGTTGTAAACCCAGGGGGCCATGGCTACACCTTC. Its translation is CSVVNPGGHGYTF.

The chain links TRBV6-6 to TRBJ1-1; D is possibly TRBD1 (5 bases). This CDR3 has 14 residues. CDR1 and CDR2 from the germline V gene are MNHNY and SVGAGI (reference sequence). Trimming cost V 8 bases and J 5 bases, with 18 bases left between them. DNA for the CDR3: TGTGCCAGCCACGTCCGCTGGGGGGTGACTGAAGCTTTCTTT. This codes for CASHVRWGVTEAFF.

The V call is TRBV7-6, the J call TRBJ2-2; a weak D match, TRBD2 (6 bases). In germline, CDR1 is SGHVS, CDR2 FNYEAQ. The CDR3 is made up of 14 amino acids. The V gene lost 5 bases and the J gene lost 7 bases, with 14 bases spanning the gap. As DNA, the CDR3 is TGTGCCAGCAGCCCAAGCCCGGGGGTCGGGGAGCTGTTTTTT. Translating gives CASSPSPGVGELFF.

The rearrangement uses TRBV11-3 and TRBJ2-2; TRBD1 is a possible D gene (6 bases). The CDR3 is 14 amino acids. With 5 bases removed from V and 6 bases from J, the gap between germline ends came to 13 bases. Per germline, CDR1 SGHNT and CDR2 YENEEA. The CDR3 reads CASSTRQAAGELFF. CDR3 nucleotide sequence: TGTGCCAGCAGCACCCGACAGGCGGCCGGGGAGCTGTTTTTT.

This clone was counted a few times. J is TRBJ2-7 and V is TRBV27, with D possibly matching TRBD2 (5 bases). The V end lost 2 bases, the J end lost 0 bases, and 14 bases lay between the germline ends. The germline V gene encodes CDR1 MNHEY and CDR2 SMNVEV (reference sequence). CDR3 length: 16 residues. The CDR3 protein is CASSLGPREYSYEQYF. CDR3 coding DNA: TGTGCCAGCAGTTTAGGGCCGAGGGAATACTCCTACGAGCAGTACTTC.

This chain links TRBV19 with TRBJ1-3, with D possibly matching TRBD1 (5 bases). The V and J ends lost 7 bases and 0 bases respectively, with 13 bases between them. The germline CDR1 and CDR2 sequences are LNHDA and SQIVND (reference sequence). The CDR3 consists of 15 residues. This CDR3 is CASNARQHSGNTIYF. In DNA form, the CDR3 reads TGTGCCAGTAACGCCCGACAGCACTCTGGAAACACCATATATTTT.

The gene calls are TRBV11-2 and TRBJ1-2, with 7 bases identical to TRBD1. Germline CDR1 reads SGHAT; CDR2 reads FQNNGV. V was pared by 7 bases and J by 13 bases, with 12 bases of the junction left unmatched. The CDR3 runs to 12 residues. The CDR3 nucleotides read TGTGCCAGCACCAACACGGACAGGCCGGTCACCTTC. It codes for CASTNTDRPVTF.

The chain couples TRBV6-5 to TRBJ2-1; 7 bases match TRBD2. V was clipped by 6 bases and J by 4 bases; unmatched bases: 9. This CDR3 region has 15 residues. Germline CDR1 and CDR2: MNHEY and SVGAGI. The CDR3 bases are TGTGCCAGCAGCTTCGGGGCTAGCGGATACAATGAGCAGTTCTTC. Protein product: CASSFGASGYNEQFF.

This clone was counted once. CDR3 sequence: CASRTGTNTGELFF. The CDR3 DNA reads as TGCGCCAGCAGGACCGGGACTAACACCGGGGAGCTGTTTTTT. J is TRBJ2-2 and V is TRBV4-3, with a tentative D call TRBD2 (6 bases). CDR1 is LGHNA, CDR2 YSLEER, per germline. The V end was cut by 6 bases, the J end by 2 bases, with 10 bases between. CDR3 length equals 14 residues.

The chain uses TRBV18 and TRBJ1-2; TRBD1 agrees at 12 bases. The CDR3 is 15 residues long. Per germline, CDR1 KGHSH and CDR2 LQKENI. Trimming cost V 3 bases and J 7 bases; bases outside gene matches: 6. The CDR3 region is CASSPGQGAPGGYTF. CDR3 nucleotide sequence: TGTGCCAGCTCACCGGGACAGGGGGCGCCTGGTGGCTACACCTTC.

The CDR3 region is CASSVAVREGQETQYF. The CDR3 coding sequence is TGTGCCAGCAGCGTAGCCGTGCGGGAGGGACAAGAGACCCAGTACTTC. J is TRBJ2-5 and V is TRBV9, with 9 bases aligning to TRBD2. The CDR3 is 16 residues long. The germline CDR1 and CDR2 sequences are SGDLS and YYNGEE. V lost 0 bases to trimming and J lost 2 bases; unmatched junction nucleotides: 5.

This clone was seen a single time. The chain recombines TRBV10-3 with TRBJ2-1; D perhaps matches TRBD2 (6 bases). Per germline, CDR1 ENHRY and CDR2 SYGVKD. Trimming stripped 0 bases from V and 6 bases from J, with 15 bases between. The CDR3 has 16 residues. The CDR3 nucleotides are TGTGCCATCAGTGAGTCAACGGGAGAAGGATCCAATGAGCAGTTCTTC. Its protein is CAISESTGEGSNEQFF.

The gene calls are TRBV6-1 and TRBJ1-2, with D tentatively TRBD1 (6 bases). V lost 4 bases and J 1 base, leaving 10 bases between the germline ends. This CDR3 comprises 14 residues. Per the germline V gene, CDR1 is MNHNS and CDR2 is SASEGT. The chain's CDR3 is CASSATGFNYGYTF. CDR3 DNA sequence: TGTGCCAGCAGTGCGACAGGATTTAACTATGGCTACACCTTC.

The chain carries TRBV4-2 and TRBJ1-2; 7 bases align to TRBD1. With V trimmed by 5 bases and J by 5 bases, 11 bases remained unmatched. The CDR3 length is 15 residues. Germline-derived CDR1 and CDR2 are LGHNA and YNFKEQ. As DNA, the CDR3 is TGTGCCAGCAGCTTGGACAGGTCTCTATTTTATGGCTACACCTTC. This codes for CASSLDRSLFYGYTF.

The CDR3 sequence is CAWRPQGRTEAFF. The CDR3 nucleotides read TGTGCCTGGAGGCCACAGGGCCGCACTGAAGCTTTCTTT. The chain has TRBV30 and TRBJ1-1, with TRBD1 as a possible D gene (6 bases). The V gene's germline CDR1 is GTSNPN and CDR2 SVGIG (reference sequence). This CDR3 spans 13 amino acids. Trimming cost V 3 bases and J 4 bases, with 12 bases left between them.

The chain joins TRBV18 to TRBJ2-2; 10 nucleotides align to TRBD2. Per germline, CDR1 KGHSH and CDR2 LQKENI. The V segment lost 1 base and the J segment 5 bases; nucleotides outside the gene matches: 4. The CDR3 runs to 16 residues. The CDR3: CASSPRTSGFTGELFF. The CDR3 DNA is TGTGCCAGCTCACCACGGACTAGCGGATTTACCGGGGAGCTGTTTTTT. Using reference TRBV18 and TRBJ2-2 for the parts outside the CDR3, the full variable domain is NAGVMQNPRHLVRRRGQEARLRCSPMKGHSHVYWYRQLPEEGLKFMVYLQKENIIDESGMPKERFSAEFPKEGPSILRIQQVVRGDSAAYFCASSPRTSGFTGELFFGEGSRLTVL.

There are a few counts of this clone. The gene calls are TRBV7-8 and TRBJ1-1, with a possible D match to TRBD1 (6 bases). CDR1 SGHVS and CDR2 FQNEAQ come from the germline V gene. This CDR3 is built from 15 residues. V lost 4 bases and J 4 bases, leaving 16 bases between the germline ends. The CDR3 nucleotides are TGTGCCAGCAGCTCGGAATACAGGGAGTCCACTGAAGCTTTCTTT. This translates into CASSSEYRESTEAFF.

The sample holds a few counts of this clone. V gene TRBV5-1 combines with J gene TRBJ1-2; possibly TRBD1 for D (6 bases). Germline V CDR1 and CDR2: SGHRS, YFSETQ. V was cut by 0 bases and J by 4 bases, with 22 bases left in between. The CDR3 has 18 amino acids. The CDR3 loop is CASSLATGTEVRFYGYTF. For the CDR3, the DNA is TGCGCCAGCAGCTTGGCTACAGGGACGGAAGTTCGATTCTATGGCTACACCTTC.